This is a list of T cell receptor beta chains from one sample in a study of tumor-infiltrating lymphocytes in primary liver carcinoma. TCRdb re-derived calls from the multiplex PCR reads in MiXCR, one entry per CDR3 protein. The sample lists some 40,000 distinct CDR3 sequences; 75% were seen once. The sequenced material came from tumor-adjacent normal liver tissue. The receptors derive from a middle-aged man with primary liver carcinoma and hepatitis B virus infection. CDR3s include the opening cysteine and the closing phenylalanine or tryptophan. The D gene is left open where the match is weak. The size entry is marked missing in some rows and otherwise reads once, few, many or a size class.

>TRBV14|-|TRBJ2-1|-
CACSLTIAWDGQFF
TGTGCCTGCAGCCTAACTATCGCGTGGGATGGGCAGTTCTTC
>TRBV5-1|TRBD2|TRBJ2-1|medium-sized
CASSAGLAGNNEQFF
TGCGCCAGCAGCGCGGGACTAGCGGGGAACAATGAGCAGTTCTTC
>TRBV11-2|-|TRBJ2-5|-
CANSPSSIQGTERETQYF
TGTGCCAACAGCCCTAGCTCAATCCAGGGTACTGAGCGTGAGACCCAGTACTTC
>TRBV6-5|-|TRBJ2-7|-
CVSSSGREQYF
TGTGTCAGCAGCTCGGGTCGCGAGCAGTACTTC
>TRBV6-1|-|TRBJ2-2|once
CASSGVPTSSPGELFF
TGTGCCAGCAGTGGAGTCCCCACTAGCTCACCCGGGGAGCTGTTTTTC
>TRBV30|-|TRBJ1-1|many
CAWGGVTEAFF
TGTGCCTGGGGGGGTGTAACTGAAGCTTTCTTT
>TRBV11-2|TRBD2|TRBJ2-3|many
CASSRETGRVGGTQYF
TGTGCCAGCAGCCGGGAAACTGGGAGGGTCGGAGGTACGCAGTATTTT
>TRBV7-9|TRBD2|TRBJ2-5|many
CASSPPWPSGITQETQYF
TGTGCCAGCAGCCCTCCCTGGCCTAGCGGAATCACCCAGGAGACCCAGTACTTC
>TRBV29-1|-|TRBJ2-4|-
CSATGRSLTKSIQYF
TGCAGCGCCACAGGACGGAGCTTAACCAAAAGCATTCAGTACTTC
>TRBV9|-|TRBJ2-2|-
CASRPTSVSTGELFF
TGTGCCAGCAGGCCTACTAGTGTGAGCACCGGGGAGCTGTTTTTT
>TRBV6-2/TRBV6-3|TRBD2|TRBJ2-1|medium-sized
CASSYRDYQYNEQFF
TGTGCCAGCAGTTACCGGGACTACCAATACAATGAGCAGTTCTTC
>TRBV5-4|-|TRBJ2-7|many
CASSLRDFPYEQYF
TGTGCCAGCAGCTTGCGGGACTTTCCCTACGAGCAGTACTTC
>TRBV13|-|TRBJ1-1|once
CVSSPILGRRGNTEAFF
TGTGTCAGCAGTCCTATACTGGGAAGGAGGGGGAACACTGAAGCTTTCTTT
>TRBV6-1|TRBD1|TRBJ2-7|-
CANSEGTGGFDDQYF
TGTGCCAACAGTGAAGGGACAGGGGGCTTCGACGATCAGTACTTC
>TRBV7-8|TRBD2|TRBJ2-3|-
CASSYAGADTQYF
TGTGCCAGCAGCTACGCGGGAGCAGATACGCAGTATTTT
>TRBV14|TRBD1|TRBJ1-2|few
CAGSPRQGYHGYTF
TGTGCCGGCAGCCCGCGACAGGGCTACCATGGCTACACCTTC
>TRBV7-8|TRBD2|TRBJ2-1|many
CASSFTPSSEREEDGEQFF
TGTGCCAGCAGCTTTACCCCCTCTTCCGAGCGGGAGGAGGATGGTGAGCAGTTCTTC
>TRBV6-2/TRBV6-3|-|TRBJ2-5|-
CGRGVYWTQYF
TGTGGTAGGGGAGTTTACTGGACCCAGTACTTC
>TRBV12-3/TRBV12-4|-|TRBJ2-7|-
CASRTGFLSSYEQYF
TGTGCTAGTAGAACGGGATTCCTAAGCTCCTACGAGCAGTACTTC
>TRBV30|TRBD2|TRBJ2-4|few
CAWSPPASGQYF
TGTGCCTGGAGCCCCCCGGCTAGCGGTCAGTACTTC
>TRBV6-6|-|TRBJ2-5|medium-sized
CASSYQGGETQYF
TGTGCCAGCAGTTACCAGGGCGGGGAGACCCAGTACTTC
>TRBV19|-|TRBJ1-1|many
CASTVNTEAFF
TGTGCCAGCACTGTGAACACTGAAGCTTTCTTT
>TRBV6-5|TRBD2|TRBJ2-1|few
CASTSSGSDDQFF
TGTGCCAGCACTTCTAGCGGTAGCGATGATCAGTTCTTC
>TRBV11-2|TRBD1|TRBJ2-4|-
CASSSETGVNNQYF
TGTGCCAGCAGCTCCGAGACAGGGGTTAACAATCAGTACTTC
>TRBV4-2|TRBD1|TRBJ2-1|-
CASSHAGGQGNYKQFF
TGTGCCAGCAGCCACGCCGGGGGACAGGGAAACTATAAGCAGTTCTTC
>TRBV4-2|TRBD2|TRBJ2-7|-
CASSEGLADYGEQYF
TGTGCCAGCAGCGAGGGACTAGCGGACTACGGGGAGCAGTACTTC
>TRBV9|TRBD2|TRBJ2-7|-
CASSVGTSGDEQYF
TGTGCCAGCAGCGTTGGGACTAGCGGGGACGAGCAGTACTTC
>TRBV11-2|-|TRBJ1-1|large
CASSPLGPLNTEAFF
TGTGCCAGCAGCCCATTGGGCCCCTTGAACACTGAAGCTTTCTTT
>TRBV7-9|-|TRBJ1-6|-
CASSFSLGDNSPFYF
TGTGCCAGCAGCTTCAGCTTGGGCGATAATTCACCCTTCTACTTT
>TRBV11-2|-|TRBJ2-7|-
CANSFGGGGRIDEQYF
TGTGCCAACAGCTTTGGGGGAGGGGGGCGCATCGATGAGCAGTACTTC
>TRBV5-6|-|TRBJ2-5|-
CISSLEASQETQCF
TGTATCAGCAGCTTGGAGGCTAGCCAAGAGACCCAGTGCTTC
>TRBV5-6|-|TRBJ2-1|-
CASSSKLQGRGYSEQFF
TGTGCCAGCAGCTCGAAGCTACAGGGGCGGGGGTACAGTGAGCAGTTCTTC
>TRBV4-1|-|TRBJ2-1|-
CVSSQESATQYNEQFF
TGCGTCAGCAGCCAAGAGTCAGCAACCCAATACAATGAGCAGTTCTTC
>TRBV11-2|TRBD1|TRBJ2-4|-
CANSFGTGDNIQYF
TGTGCCAACAGTTTCGGGACAGGGGATAACATTCAGTACTTC
>TRBV6-2/TRBV6-3|-|TRBJ2-7|-
CASSQRPGLTGTYAQYF
TGTGCCAGCAGCCAGAGACCGGGATTAACGGGGACCTACGCGCAGTACTTC
>TRBV12-3/TRBV12-4|-|TRBJ1-2|-
CASSPGLYGYTF
TGTGCCAGCAGCCCGGGTTTATATGGCTACACCTTC
>TRBV11-2|-|TRBJ2-3|-
CASSSTTRPGRDTQYF
TGTGCCAGCAGTTCAACTACTAGACCGGGTAGAGATACGCAGTATTTT
>TRBV4-3|TRBD2|TRBJ2-2|many
CASSQAGTSLSTGELPF
TGCGCCAGCAGCCAAGCCGGGACTAGTTTATCTACCGGGGAGCTGCCTTTT
>TRBV7-2|-|TRBJ1-1|many
CASFQGNTEAFF
TGTGCCAGCTTTCAAGGGAACACTGAAGCTTTCTTT
>TRBV29-1|-|TRBJ1-2|-
CSVDSGIGGYTF
TGCAGCGTTGACTCAGGGATAGGCGGATACACCTTC
>TRBV6-5|-|TRBJ2-5|medium-sized
CAKPARRPLQETQYF
TGTGCCAAACCCGCGAGACGTCCGCTCCAAGAGACCCAGTACTTC
>TRBV5-5|-|TRBJ2-3|-
CASSLADGSTDTQYF
TGTGCCAGCAGCTTGGCGGACGGTAGCACAGATACACAGTATTTT
>TRBV14|-|TRBJ2-1|once
CPSSLSSAWDEQFF
TGTCCCAGCAGCCTAAGTAGCGCGTGGGATGAGCAGTTCTTC
>TRBV28|-|TRBJ2-3|many
CASRRETDTQYF
TGTGCCAGCAGACGCGAAACAGATACGCAGTATTTT
>TRBV20-1|-|TRBJ2-7|few
CSARESLGGAPHEQYF
TGCAGTGCTAGAGAATCTCTCGGTGGAGCCCCCCACGAGCAGTACTTC
>TRBV19|-|TRBJ2-2|many
CASRRENTGELFF
TGTGCCAGTAGAAGAGAGAACACCGGGGAGCTGTTTTTT
>TRBV14|TRBD1|TRBJ1-1|-
CDSSQGQEIEAFF
TGTGACAGCAGCCAAGGACAGGAGATAGAAGCTTTCTTT
>TRBV6-6|-|TRBJ1-3|-
CTNTGDTIYF
TGTACCAACACCGGAGACACCATATATTTT
>TRBV6-6|-|TRBJ2-2|-
CVSTTGGANTGELFF
TGTGTCAGCACTACAGGGGGGGCGAACACCGGGGAGCTGTTTTTC
>TRBV30|TRBD1|TRBJ2-7|-
CAWSNTGTGDDEYF
TGTGCCTGGAGTAATACAGGGACAGGGGACGATGAGTACTTC
>TRBV11-1|-|TRBJ2-1|-
CASSIGETSGPSRFGNEQFF
TGTGCCAGCAGCATAGGAGAGACTAGTGGGCCCTCACGGTTCGGCAATGAGCAGTTCTTC
>TRBV29-1|TRBD1|TRBJ2-7|once
CSVEGQGKPHEQYF
TGCAGCGTTGAGGGACAGGGGAAACCCCACGAGCAGTACTTC
>TRBV6-2/TRBV6-3|-|TRBJ2-2|-
CASSDIVIRLTNTGELFF
TGTGCCAGCAGCGACATAGTGATTCGACTAACCAACACCGGGGAGCTGTTTTTT
>TRBV4-3|-|TRBJ2-7|-
CASSQDLPYKQYF
TGCGCTAGCAGCCAAGATCTGCCCTACAAGCAGTACTTC